These 22 T cell receptor beta chains share one sample of origin, sequenced in a study of spatial heterogeneity in lung cancer. TCRdb independently ran MiXCR on the 5' RACE reads; one entry per CDR3 protein. This table has about 46,000 distinct CDR3 sequences, roughly 10% appearing once. Time point specified: blood at routine non-recurrence follow-up after resection. The material was PBMCs, obtained at follow-up. The receptor set was obtained from a male donor with early-stage non-small cell lung cancer.

This clonotype was counted only a few times. The rearrangement uses TRBV27 and TRBJ2-3; D unclear. Germline CDR1 is MNHEY and CDR2 is SMNVEV (reference sequence). The CDR3 runs to 13 residues. V was clipped by 3 bases and J by 0 bases, with 4 bases between them. The CDR3 region is CASSFSSTDTQYF. CDR3 DNA sequence: TGTGCCAGCAGTTTCTCCAGCACAGATACGCAGTATTTT.

This chain joins TRBV6-1 and TRBJ2-5, with 7 bases matching TRBD1. Germline lookup yields CDR1 MNHNS and CDR2 SASEGT. V dropped 7 bases and J dropped 5; count of bases not matched to a gene: 7. This CDR3 spans 13 amino acids. The DNA of the CDR3 is TGTGCCAGCACAACAGGGGTTCGCGAGACCCAGTACTTC. It encodes CASTTGVRETQYF.

This clonotype has a count of ten or more. The chain carries TRBV5-8 and TRBJ2-7; TRBD1 is a possible D gene (6 bases). V was clipped by 0 bases and J by 4 bases, with 11 bases between them. Germline V gives CDR1 SGHTS, CDR2 YDEGEE. This CDR3 region has 14 residues. The CDR3 DNA is TGTGCCAGCAGCTTGGCATGGCAGGGGTACGAGCAGTACTTC. Translated: CASSLAWQGYEQYF.

This clonotype was counted between two and nine times. The chain couples TRBV7-2 to TRBJ2-2; the D gene could be TRBD1 or TRBD2 (5 bases each). The V gene lost 2 bases and the J gene lost 0 bases, with 10 bases spanning the gap. The CDR3 is 16 amino acids. Germline V gene sequence: CDR1 SGHTA, CDR2 FQGNSA. The CDR3 loop reads CASSLFGGTNTGELFF. The CDR3 bases are TGTGCCAGCAGCTTATTTGGGGGTACGAACACCGGGGAGCTGTTTTTT.

This clonotype was detected ten times or more. The chain links TRBV5-4 to TRBJ1-6; a weak D match, TRBD1 (5 bases). Trimming removed 3 bases from V and 7 bases from J, with 17 bases in between. This CDR3 has 16 amino acids. Germline CDR1 is SGHNT and CDR2 is YYREEE (reference sequence). The CDR3 DNA follows: TGTGCCAGCAGCTCGGCGGGGGTTGAACCGAATTCACCCCTCCACTTT. Translated, it gives CASSSAGVEPNSPLHF.

This clonotype came up many times. This chain uses TRBV5-1 with TRBJ2-2; possibly TRBD1 for D (6 bases). CDR3 length: 15 amino acids. The germline gives CDR1 SGHRS, CDR2 YFSETQ. Trimming removed 1 base at V and 5 bases at J, with 12 bases between. This CDR3 reads CASSLKQGSTGELFF. The CDR3, as DNA: TGCGCCAGCAGCTTGAAACAGGGAAGTACCGGGGAGCTGTTTTTT.

CDR3 region: CASSPRGTTGNQPQHF. The CDR3 DNA reads TGTGCCAGCAGTCCCCGGGGGACAACCGGCAATCAGCCCCAGCATTTT. This chain joins TRBV6-6 and TRBJ1-5, with D maybe TRBD1 (6 bases). CDR3 length: 16 residues. Germline V lookup: CDR1 MNHNY, CDR2 SVGAGI (reference sequence). The V and J ends lost 5 bases and 2 bases respectively, with 16 bases between them.

This clonotype was counted at least ten times. The chain couples TRBV25-1 to TRBJ2-3; TRBD1 or TRBD2 may be the D gene (5 bases each). This CDR3 region has 16 residues. Germline CDR1 MGHDK, CDR2 SYGVNS. The V and J ends lost 1 base and 4 bases respectively, with 15 bases between them. The CDR3 nucleotides read TGTGCCAGCAGTGAATTAGTGGGGGAGTCAGCAGATACGCAGTATTTT. Translation: CASSELVGESADTQYF.

This clonotype showed up many times. This chain connects TRBV7-9 to TRBJ2-7; the match to TRBD2 covers 8 bases. The CDR3 has 15 amino acids. Germline-derived CDR1 and CDR2 are SEHNR and FQNEAQ (reference sequence). The V and J ends lost 5 bases and 6 bases, in that order; junction bases with no gene match: 12. The CDR3: CASSRPPGLDSEQYF. CDR3 bases: TGTGCCAGCAGCCGACCTCCGGGACTAGATTCCGAGCAGTACTTC.

The chain carries TRBV12-3 or TRBV12-4 and TRBJ2-1; D may match TRBD1 or TRBD2 (5 bases each). This CDR3 contains 11 residues. Trimming removed 10 bases at V and 6 bases at J, with 10 bases between. The CDR3 sequence: CATRGTNEQFF. The CDR3 nucleotides are TGTGCCACCCGTGGGACCAATGAGCAGTTCTTC.

This clonotype was seen repeatedly, ten times or more. V gene TRBV20-1 combines with J gene TRBJ1-5; 7 bases are shared with TRBD1. The CDR3 length is 16 residues. From germline, CDR1 is DFQATT and CDR2 SNEGSKA (reference sequence). The junction had 13 bases not matched to a gene; V was cut back by 1 base and J by 7 bases. The CDR3, as DNA: TGCAGTGCTAGAGTCCGAGGGACAGTCGAATTACAGCCCCAGCATTTT. Its protein is CSARVRGTVELQPQHF.

The CDR3 nucleotides are TGTGCCATCAGCCGGACTAGCGGGGTTTACAATGAGCAGTTCTTC. Encoded protein: CAISRTSGVYNEQFF. The rearrangement joins TRBV10-3 to TRBJ2-1, with 12 positions matching TRBD2. CDR3 size: 15 residues. V lost 6 bases, J lost 4 bases, and 4 bases stayed unmatched. CDR1 is ENHRY, CDR2 SYGVKD, per germline.

This clonotype was detected ten times or more. The chain recombines TRBV4-1 with TRBJ2-3; D might be TRBD1 (5 bases). Germline V gene sequence: CDR1 MGHRA, CDR2 YSYEKL. The CDR3 length is 16 residues. Trimming removed 0 bases at V and 5 bases at J, with 15 bases between. The CDR3 region is CASSQDYARAGDTQYF. The DNA for the CDR3 is TGCGCCAGCAGCCAAGATTATGCCAGGGCAGGAGATACGCAGTATTTT.

This clonotype was found a few times. The J gene is TRBJ2-5, the V gene TRBV7-2; 16 nucleotides match TRBD2. The CDR3 extends over 17 amino acids. Looked up from germline, CDR1 is SGHTA and CDR2 is FQGNSA. Trimming cost V 5 bases and J 4 bases; bases outside gene matches: 7. The CDR3 DNA reads as TGTGCCAGCAGCCCGGGACTAGCGGGGGGGCAAGGAGAGACCCAGTACTTC. Its translation is CASSPGLAGGQGETQYF.

This clonotype was picked up many times. This chain uses TRBV4-3 with TRBJ1-2; D gene unclear. Germline V CDR1 and CDR2: LGHNA, YSLEER. This CDR3 comprises 14 residues. Trimming removed 1 base from V and 4 bases from J, with 10 bases in between. CDR3 nucleotides: TGCGCCAGCAGCCAAGGAGGGCTGGGCTATGGCTACACCTTC. Translated: CASSQGGLGYGYTF.

The chain's CDR3 is CASSYRNQPQHF. The DNA for the CDR3 is TGTGCCAGCAGCTACAGGAATCAGCCCCAGCATTTT. V is TRBV7-2 and J is TRBJ1-5; perhaps TRBD1 as D (5 bases). Germline lookup yields CDR1 SGHTA and CDR2 FQGNSA. The ends were cut back, 4 bases at V and 4 bases at J, with 5 bases in the middle. The CDR3 loop spans 12 amino acids.

V gene TRBV24-1 combines with J gene TRBJ2-3, with TRBD1 matching 9 bases. Per the germline V gene, CDR1 is KGHDR and CDR2 is SFDVKD. With 9 bases clipped from V and 0 bases from J, the junction kept 0 bases outside the gene matches. The length of the CDR3 is 13 residues. In DNA, the CDR3 is TGTGCCACCGGACAGGGGAGCACAGATACGCAGTATTTT. It yields the protein CATGQGSTDTQYF.

A remark on this clonotype: This may stem from a read error, because a much larger clone lies one nucleotide away. The gene calls are TRBV29-1 and TRBJ1-2; D call uncertain. CDR3 length equals 12 residues. V lost 2 bases and J 8 bases, leaving 12 bases between the germline ends. Germline values: CDR1 SQVTM, CDR2 ANQGSEA. CDR3 DNA: TGCAGCGTTGAACGCAGGACGGCCGGCTACACCTTC. It encodes CSVERRTAGYTF.

This clonotype was seen many times. The chain combines TRBV7-9 with TRBJ1-2; 7 nucleotides agree with TRBD1. The CDR3 length is 16 residues. Germline values: CDR1 SEHNR, CDR2 FQNEAQ (reference sequence). With V trimmed by 5 bases and J by 3 bases, 12 bases remained unmatched. This CDR3 reads CASSLHYEGGDYGYTF. The CDR3 coding sequence is TGTGCCAGCAGCCTCCACTACGAAGGGGGCGACTATGGCTACACCTTC.

This clonotype appeared many times. The J gene is TRBJ2-1, the V gene TRBV19; D possibly corresponds to TRBD2 (6 bases). V lost 3 bases and J lost 0, with 9 bases in between. This CDR3 comprises 15 residues. Germline V gene sequence: CDR1 LNHDA, CDR2 SQIVND (reference sequence). This CDR3 is CASSMAGSSYNEQFF. CDR3 bases: TGTGCCAGTAGTATGGCGGGAAGCTCCTACAATGAGCAGTTCTTC.

CDR3 sequence reads: CASSTRKNSNQPQHF. The CDR3 bases are TGTGCCAGCAGTACCCGAAAAAATAGCAATCAGCCCCAGCATTTT. This chain joins TRBV28 and TRBJ1-5; D remains unclear. V was cut by 5 bases and J by 0 bases, with 11 bases left in between. CDR1 is MDHEN, CDR2 SYDVKM, per germline. The CDR3 extends over 15 amino acids.

This clonotype showed up many times. This rearrangement joins TRBV7-2 to TRBJ1-1; D is ambiguous. The CDR3 covers 13 residues. Per germline, CDR1 SGHTA and CDR2 FQGNSA. V lost 8 bases to trimming and J lost 0 bases, with 10 bases between them. The CDR3 sequence: CASAGSLNTEAFF. DNA of the CDR3: TGTGCCAGCGCGGGGTCTCTGAACACTGAAGCTTTCTTT.